This T cell receptor beta chain was sequenced for a study of T cell changes during pregnancy in multiple sclerosis. TCRdb's table, derived via immunoSEQ multiplex PCR, lists solely in-frame clones and lacks some. The sample contains about 58,000 clones, 85% to 95% of which appear only once. The material sequenced was CD8+ T cells from peripheral blood mononuclear cells, taken in the second trimester of pregnancy. The TCR originated in a female donor with multiple sclerosis, enrolled in a pregnancy study.

The CDR3 sequence is CASSLAGPGYEQYF. The CDR3 DNA is TGTGCCAGCAGCTTAGCCGGACCGGGGTACGAGCAGTACTTC. The chain joins TRBV7-9 to TRBJ2-7, with D maybe TRBD2 (5 bases). Germline lookup yields CDR1 SEHNR and CDR2 FQNEAQ (reference sequence). Deletions cut 0 bases from V and 4 bases from J, with 10 bases between. The CDR3 contains 14 residues.